This T cell receptor (beta chain) was identified during a study of early T cells in non-severe SARS-CoV-2 infection listed by TCRdb under 2021. About the study as a whole: Because TCR sequencing relied on bulk RNA taken from unsorted whole blood, pairing of alpha and beta chains was not possible. Beyond this particular receptor, the publication reports: VDJdb matching was skewed toward anti-spike CD8 responses, so virus-specific expansions were likely underestimated and private and CD4 specificities were missed.

This was a case-control study nested in a cohort of healthcare workers in London, UK, who had nasopharyngeal swab PCR tests and blood samples taken every week. Healthcare workers were recruited between 23 and 31 March 2020, during the week of the UK lockdown, and were followed weekly for up to about 15 weeks. V and J are truncated by 0 bases and 4 bases respectively, leaving an intervening sequence of 13 bases. The CDR3 measures 14 amino acids from cysteine to phenylalanine. The only DNA kept is the CDR3, 42 bases in frame from the first base. Via the germline V gene (reference sequence), CDR1 is DFQATT and CDR2 SNEGSKA. Library preparation used 5' RACE. TCRdb records NextSeq 500 as the sequencer. Unique molecular identifiers were attached to individual cDNA molecules in the TCR library protocol so that sequencing error and PCR bias could be corrected. Both TCR alpha and beta chains were sequenced, and tight co-correlation was observed between alpha and beta sequence abundances in each sample. In the paper's pipeline: Decombinator V4 was used to perform V gene, J gene and CDR3 annotation of TCR sequences. TCRs were defined as expanded if a significant change between any two time points was detected under a Poisson model with p below 0.0001. TCR abundances were normalised to the total number of TCRs sequenced per sample and expressed as counts per million. MAIT TCRs were defined by TRAV1-2 paired with TRAJ12, TRAJ20 or TRAJ33, and iNKT TCRs by TRAV10 paired with TRAJ18. VDJdb, accessed 1 November 2021, was searched for CMV, EBV and SARS-CoV-2 annotated TCRs, excluding TCRs annotated for multiple antigens. TCRdb ran its own pipeline on the public reads, namely fastp trimming at Q25 and MiXCR clone calling, and kept in-frame beta chains. Here each entry gathers all rows of one CDR3 protein and keeps the most common genes and DNA. It is TCRdb's table, rather than the study itself, that gives the V and J calls and clone size. This sample holds approximately 20,000 distinct CDR3 sequences; around 4.2% were observed only once. Together, the top ten hold more than 7% of the sample.

This clonotype has at least ten counts. No antigen is known for it. Base qualities are missing; no much larger clone stands one base away. Sequenced input: whole blood. This receptor chain uses TRBV20-1 and TRBJ2-7; the D gene is possibly TRBD2, with 6 bases matching. The clonotype was recovered from an adult who was a healthcare worker with PCR-confirmed SARS-CoV-2 infection or an uninfected control (not recorded which). This receptor has the CDR3 CSARDGLAWYEQYF. The DNA sequence is given as TGCAGTGCTAGAGACGGGCTAGCGTGGTACGAGCAGTACTTC.